Listed here are 22 T cell receptor beta chains from one sample, sequenced in a study of yellow fever vaccine responses in identical twins. A single record per CDR3 protein comes from TCRdb applying MiXCR to the RT-PCR reads. Seen here are some 20,000 distinct CDR3 sequences, about three quarters observed once, and the top ten hold more than 4.5%. Specimen: T cells from blood (PBMCs), unsorted or a sorted subset (not recorded which), collected before or after yellow fever vaccination (not recorded which). The receptors originated from a woman under 30 who received the yellow fever vaccine.

This clonotype was seen once. The chain is built from TRBV6-4 and TRBJ1-3, with D unclear. The CDR3 length is 15 residues. CDR1 and CDR2 from the germline V gene are MRHNA and SNTAGT. The V end was cut by 5 bases, the J end by 0 bases, with 11 bases between. For the CDR3, the DNA is TGTGCCAGCAGTAACACAGAGACCTCTGGAAACACCATATATTTT. It specifies CASSNTETSGNTIYF.

The chain combines TRBV11-1 with TRBJ2-7; D uncertain. Germline CDR1 and CDR2: SGHAT and FQDESV (reference sequence). This CDR3 is 12 amino acids long. The ends were cut back, 4 bases at V and 0 bases at J, with 4 bases in the middle. The CDR3 sequence: CASSWVSYEQYF. The CDR3 coding sequence is TGTGCCAGCAGCTGGGTCTCCTACGAGCAGTACTTC.

The chain joins TRBV5-5 to TRBJ2-7; tentatively, D is TRBD1 (6 bases). CDR3 size: 17 residues. The germline V gene encodes CDR1 SGHKS and CDR2 YYEKEE (reference sequence). Between the trimmed V and J ends, which lost 1 base and 0 bases, there was a span of 17 bases. CDR3 in DNA: TGTGCCAGCAGCTTGAGAGTCGGGACAACCAGCTCCTACGAGCAGTACGTC. This encodes CASSLRVGTTSSYEQYV.

The rearrangement joins TRBV6-4 to TRBJ2-5; D remains unclear. Germline CDR1 and CDR2: MRHNA and SNTAGT. The ends were cut back, 6 bases at V and 1 base at J, with 12 bases in the middle. This CDR3 contains 14 residues. Here the CDR3 DNA reads TGTGCCAGCAGGGATTCCACGGTCCAAGAGACCCAGTACTTC. Protein product: CASRDSTVQETQYF.

This rearrangement joins TRBV6-2 or TRBV6-3 to TRBJ2-1; 7 positions agree with TRBD1. The CDR3 contains 14 residues. The V gene's germline CDR1 is MNHEY and CDR2 SVGEGT. Trimming took 2 bases from V and 3 from J; bases not matched to a gene: 1. CDR3 residues: CASSYQGVYNEQFF. The CDR3 DNA sequence: TGTGCCAGCAGTTACCAGGGGGTCTACAATGAGCAGTTCTTC.

The genes are TRBV5-4 and TRBJ2-2; D not resolved. V was pared by 3 bases and J by 4 bases, with 4 bases between. Per the germline V gene, CDR1 is SGHNT and CDR2 is YYREEE (reference sequence). This CDR3 has 12 amino acids. The CDR3 DNA follows: TGTGCCAGCAGCTGGGGCACCGGGGAGCTGTTTTTT. It codes for CASSWGTGELFF. The full variable domain, rest sourced from reference TRBV5-4 and TRBJ2-2, is ETGVTQSPTHLIKTRGQQVTLRCSSQSGHNTVSWYQQALGQGPQFIFQYYREEENGRGNFPPRFSGLQFPNYSSELNVNALELDDSALYLCASSWGTGELFFGEGSRLTVL.

The V and J genes are TRBV20-1 and TRBJ2-5; perhaps TRBD2 as D (7 bases). Germline V lookup: CDR1 DFQATT, CDR2 SNEGSKA (reference sequence). Trimming left V 6 bases short and J 4 bases short, with 12 bases between. The length of the CDR3 is 12 residues. The CDR3 coding sequence is TGCAGTGCGACGGGGGGCCTAGAGACCCAGTACTTC. Protein: CSATGGLETQYF.

The V and J genes are TRBV6-5 and TRBJ2-2, with D maybe TRBD2 (6 bases). Trimming removed 7 bases from V and 1 base from J, with 16 bases in between. This CDR3 is 16 amino acids long. Germline V gives CDR1 MNHEY, CDR2 SVGAGI. The CDR3: CASTLASPLNTGELFF. Here the CDR3 DNA reads TGTGCCAGCACCCTAGCGAGTCCCTTGAACACCGGGGAGCTGTTTTTT.

The DNA of the CDR3 is TGTGCCATCAGTGAGAGTGGGGGGAGCAATCAGCCCCAGCATTTT. It codes for CAISESGGSNQPQHF. The gene calls are TRBV10-3 and TRBJ1-5, with D tentatively TRBD1 (5 bases). CDR1 is ENHRY, CDR2 SYGVKD, per germline. CDR3 length: 15 residues. The V end lost 2 bases, the J end lost 1 base, and 9 bases lay between the germline ends.

The count of this clonotype is one. The J gene is TRBJ1-5, the V gene TRBV21-1; the table gives TRBD1 as D, unverified against the DNA. TRBV21-1 is annotated as a pseudogene. The CDR3 covers 14 residues. CDR3 DNA: TGTGCCAGCCGAAGTTCCTCAGGGAATCAGCCCCAGCATTTT. It codes for CASRSSSGNQPQHF.

This clonotype has more than one count but fewer than ten. V is TRBV6-5 and J is TRBJ2-1, with TRBD2 matching over 7 bases. The CDR3 consists of 16 residues. The germline V gene encodes CDR1 MNHEY and CDR2 SVGAGI. V lost 0 bases, J lost 8 bases, and 10 bases stayed unmatched. In DNA form, the CDR3 reads TGTGCCAGCAGTTACTCGGCGGGGGACCAGATCGATGAGCAGTTCTTC. This gives the protein CASSYSAGDQIDEQFF.

This clonotype appeared a few times. V usage is TRBV10-1 and J usage is TRBJ2-5; no clear D gene. The CDR3 length is 13 residues. The V gene lost 3 bases and the J gene lost 3 bases, with 8 bases spanning the gap. Germline CDR1 is WNHNN and CDR2 is SYGVQD (reference sequence). This chain's CDR3 is CASSEAGKETQYF. CDR3 bases: TGCGCCAGCAGTGAAGCAGGAAAAGAGACCCAGTACTTC.

The chain couples TRBV12-3 or TRBV12-4 to TRBJ1-2; D gene unclear. This CDR3 region has 13 residues. Between the trimmed V and J ends, which lost 6 bases and 4 bases, there was a span of 12 bases. The CDR3 spells CASRSDGVYGYTF. The DNA for the CDR3 is TGTGCCAGCAGATCCGACGGCGTCTATGGCTACACCTTC.

This clonotype occurred once. The chain uses TRBV3-1 and TRBJ1-3, with 7 bases fitting TRBD1. This CDR3 contains 15 residues. V lost 1 base to trimming and J lost 4 bases; unmatched junction nucleotides: 4. From germline, CDR1 is LGHDT and CDR2 YNNKEL (reference sequence). Written as DNA, the CDR3 is TGTGCCAGCAGCCAAGGACAGGGAAGGGGAAACACCATATATTTT. Translation gives CASSQGQGRGNTIYF.

This clonotype turned up a few times. The rearrangement links TRBV11-2 to TRBJ1-3; D uncertain. This CDR3 contains 14 residues. Trimming stripped 1 base from V and 4 bases from J, with 8 bases between. The germline V gene encodes CDR1 SGHAT and CDR2 FQNNGV. Here the CDR3 reads CASSLGVEGNTIYF. DNA for the CDR3: TGTGCCAGCAGCTTAGGCGTTGAAGGAAACACCATATATTTT.

CDR3 sequence (DNA): TGTGCCAGCTCCCCTTTGGGGCAAGGGGCAGCTTTCTTT. Translation: CASSPLGQGAAFF. The V call is TRBV18, the J call TRBJ1-1; weak D call: TRBD1 (5 bases). V lost 6 bases and J lost 10, with 18 bases in between. The CDR3 is made up of 13 amino acids. Germline CDR1 reads KGHSH; CDR2 reads LQKENI.

This chain's CDR3 is CASSTRGAGTEAFF. The CDR3 bases are TGTGCCAGTAGTACCAGGGGTGCCGGCACTGAAGCTTTCTTT. The chain combines TRBV19 with TRBJ1-1; possibly TRBD1 for D (6 bases). Germline assignment: CDR1 LNHDA and CDR2 SQIVND (reference sequence). With 4 bases removed from V and 4 bases from J, the gap between germline ends came to 13 bases. The CDR3 runs 14 residues.

There are a few counts of this clonotype. CDR3 residues: CASSQVERGVNEQFF. In DNA, the CDR3 is TGCGCCAGCAGCCAAGTAGAACGGGGGGTCAATGAGCAGTTCTTC. V and J are TRBV4-3 and TRBJ2-1; TRBD2 matches at 7 bases. There are 15 residues in the CDR3. Germline loops: CDR1 LGHNA, CDR2 YSLEER. V dropped 1 base and J dropped 6; count of bases not matched to a gene: 6.

The chain employs TRBV7-3 and TRBJ2-1; unclear D gene. The V end lost 0 bases, the J end lost 5 bases, and 8 bases lay between the germline ends. The CDR3 sequence is 14 residues long. Per the germline V gene, CDR1 is SGHTA and CDR2 is FQGTGA. The chain's CDR3 is CASSLTFSDNEQFF. CDR3 DNA: TGTGCCAGCAGCTTAACGTTCTCGGACAATGAGCAGTTCTTC.

The chain joins TRBV6-1 to TRBJ2-5; a weak D match, TRBD1 (5 bases). CDR3 size: 13 residues. V was cut by 10 bases and J by 0 bases, with 12 bases left in between. The germline V gene has CDR1 MNHNS and CDR2 SASEGT. The CDR3 is CATEGHHQETQYF. For the CDR3, the DNA is TGTGCCACCGAAGGACACCACCAAGAGACCCAGTACTTC.

CDR3 amino acids: CASRGGTTEAFF. In DNA form, the CDR3 reads TGTGCCAGCAGGGGGGGGACTACTGAAGCTTTCTTT. The genes are TRBV2 and TRBJ1-1, with a possible D match to TRBD1 (5 bases). The CDR3 is 12 residues long. CDR1 and CDR2 from the germline V gene are SNHLY and FYNNEI. V lost 6 bases to trimming and J lost 5 bases, with 10 bases between them.

The chain carries TRBV5-1 and TRBJ2-3, with D possibly matching TRBD1 (5 bases). V was pared by 0 bases and J by 4 bases, with 15 bases between. The V gene's germline CDR1 is SGHRS and CDR2 YFSETQ. This CDR3 region has 16 residues. Here the CDR3 DNA reads TGCGCCAGCAGCTTGGCCAGTCGTCTAGGGGCAGATACGCAGTATTTT. Translating gives CASSLASRLGADTQYF.